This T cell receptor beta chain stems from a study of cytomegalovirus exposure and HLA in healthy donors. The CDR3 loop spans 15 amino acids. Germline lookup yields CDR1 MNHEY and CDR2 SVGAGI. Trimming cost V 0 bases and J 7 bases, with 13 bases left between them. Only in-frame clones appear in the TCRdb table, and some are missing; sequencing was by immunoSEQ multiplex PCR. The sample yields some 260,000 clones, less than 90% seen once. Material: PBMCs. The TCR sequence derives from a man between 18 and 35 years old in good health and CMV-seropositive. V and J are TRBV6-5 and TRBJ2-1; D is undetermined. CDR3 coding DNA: TGTGCCAGCAGTTACTCCTGGGCTATTAGTAATGAGCAGTTCTTC. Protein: CASSYSWAISNEQFF.